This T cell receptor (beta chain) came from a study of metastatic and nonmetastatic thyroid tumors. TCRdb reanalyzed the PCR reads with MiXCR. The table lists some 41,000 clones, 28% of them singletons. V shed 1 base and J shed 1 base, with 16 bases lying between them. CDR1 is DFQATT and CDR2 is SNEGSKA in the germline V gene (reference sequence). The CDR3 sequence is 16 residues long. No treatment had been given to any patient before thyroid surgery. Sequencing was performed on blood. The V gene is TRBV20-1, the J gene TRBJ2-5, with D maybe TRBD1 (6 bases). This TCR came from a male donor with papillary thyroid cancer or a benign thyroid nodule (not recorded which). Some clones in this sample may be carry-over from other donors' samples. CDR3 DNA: TGCAGTGCTAGAGTGGGGGCTAGCCACGGCCAAGAGACCCAGTACTTC. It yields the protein CSARVGASHGQETQYF.